Below are 2 T cell receptor beta chains sequenced from a single sample in a study of graft-versus-host responses after intestinal transplantation. Sequenced by immunoSEQ multiplex PCR; TCRdb stores in-frame clones only, minus some. The sample shows roughly 69,000 clones, roughly 90% of them seen only once. This sample comprised bone marrow, obtained almost 750 days after intestinal transplantation. The receptors derive from a human patient who received an intestinal transplant, so some T cells may come from the graft donor.

The chain couples TRBV6-6 to TRBJ2-7, with D unresolved. The CDR3 is 12 amino acids. Germline CDR1 and CDR2: MNHNY and SVGAGI (reference sequence). V was clipped by 6 bases and J by 0 bases, with 6 bases between them. The CDR3 DNA sequence: TGTGCCAGCAGCCCTAGCTCCTACGAGCAGTACTTC. Residues: CASSPSSYEQYF.

CDR3 protein: CASSEGVTEYNEQFF. CDR3 in DNA: TGTGCCAGCAGTGAAGGGGTGACAGAATACAATGAGCAGTTCTTC. This chain links TRBV6-1 with TRBJ2-1; TRBD1 might be the D (5 bases). From germline, CDR1 is MNHNS and CDR2 SASEGT. Trimming stripped 1 base from V and 4 bases from J, with 11 bases between. The length of the CDR3 is 15 residues.